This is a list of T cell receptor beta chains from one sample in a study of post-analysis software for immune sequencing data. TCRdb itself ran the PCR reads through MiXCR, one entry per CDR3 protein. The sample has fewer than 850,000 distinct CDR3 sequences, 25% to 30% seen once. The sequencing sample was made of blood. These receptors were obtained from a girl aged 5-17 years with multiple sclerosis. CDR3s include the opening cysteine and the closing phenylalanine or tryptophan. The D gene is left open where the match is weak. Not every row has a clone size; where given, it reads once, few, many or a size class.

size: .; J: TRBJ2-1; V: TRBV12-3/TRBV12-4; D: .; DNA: TGTGCCAGCAGTTTAGGCGGGGTCAGTGAGCAGTTCTTC; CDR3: CASSLGGVSEQFF
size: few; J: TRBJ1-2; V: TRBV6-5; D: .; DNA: TGTGCCAGCAGTTACGGGCCGGATTATAACTATGGCTACACCTTC; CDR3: CASSYGPDYNYGYTF
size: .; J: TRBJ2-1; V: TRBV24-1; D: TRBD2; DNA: TGTGCCACCAGTGACCCGACTAGCGGGGGGGGAAAGGGTAGGGATAAGCAGTTCTTC; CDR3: CATSDPTSGGGKGRDKQFF
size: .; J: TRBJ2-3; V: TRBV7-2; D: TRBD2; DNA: TGTGCCCGCAGCTTAGTGTCTAGCGGGGGGGGCGCAGATACGCAGTATTTT; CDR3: CARSLVSSGGGADTQYF
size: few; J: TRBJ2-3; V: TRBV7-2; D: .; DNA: TGTGCCAGCAGCTTAGTAGCCTTAGCGCCAACTAGCACAGATACGCAGTATTTT; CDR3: CASSLVALAPTSTDTQYF
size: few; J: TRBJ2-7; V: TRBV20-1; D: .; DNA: TGCAGTGCCAGGTCAGAAAGTAGCGAGCAGTACTTC; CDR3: CSARSESSEQYF
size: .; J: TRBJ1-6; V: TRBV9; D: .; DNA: TGTGCCAGCAGCGGTTCGGGGGCGCGGAATTTCTATAATTCACCCCCCCACTTT; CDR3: CASSGSGARNFYNSPPHF
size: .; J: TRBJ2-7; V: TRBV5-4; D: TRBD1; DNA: TGTGCCAGCAGCACCACACCCACGGGACAGGGTGCCTACGAGCAGTACTTC; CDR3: CASSTTPTGQGAYEQYF
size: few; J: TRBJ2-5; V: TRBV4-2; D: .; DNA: TGTGCCAGCAGCCTAAGGGGGATGGGGGAAGAGACCCAGTACTTC; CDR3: CASSLRGMGEETQYF
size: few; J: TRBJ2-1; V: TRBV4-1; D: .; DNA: TGCGCCAGCAGCCAAGATTCAGGGGCTGTGGTTGAGCAGTTCTTC; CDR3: CASSQDSGAVVEQFF
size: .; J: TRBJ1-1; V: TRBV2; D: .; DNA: TGTGCCAGCACCTGGACTACTCTCGGGACTGAAGCTTTCTTT; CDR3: CASTWTTLGTEAFF
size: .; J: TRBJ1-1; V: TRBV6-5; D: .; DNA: TGTGCCAGCAGCCATGGACAGCAGAACACTGAAGCTTTCTTT; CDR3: CASSHGQQNTEAFF
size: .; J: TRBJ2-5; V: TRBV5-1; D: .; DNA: TGCGCCAGCAGCTGGCAGGGGGGTCAAGAGACCCAGTACTTC; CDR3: CASSWQGGQETQYF
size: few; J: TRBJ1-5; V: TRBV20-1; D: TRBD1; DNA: TGCAGTGCGACCGGGACAGGGGGCCCGGGCAATCAGCCCCAGCATTTT; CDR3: CSATGTGGPGNQPQHF
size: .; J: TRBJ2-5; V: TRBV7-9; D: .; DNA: TGTGCCAGCAGCGCCGCGCCTCGGGAGACCCAGTACTTC; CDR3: CASSAAPRETQYF
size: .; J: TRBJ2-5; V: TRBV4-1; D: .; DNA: TGCGCCAGCAGCCAAGTGTCACAGATAGAGACCCAGTACTTC; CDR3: CASSQVSQIETQYF